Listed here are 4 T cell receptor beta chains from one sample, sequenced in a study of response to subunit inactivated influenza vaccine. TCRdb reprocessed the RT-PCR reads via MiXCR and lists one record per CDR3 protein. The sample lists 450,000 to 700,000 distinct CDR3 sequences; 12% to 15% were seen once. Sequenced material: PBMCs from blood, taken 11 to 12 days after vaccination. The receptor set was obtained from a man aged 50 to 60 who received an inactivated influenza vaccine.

CDR3 sequence (DNA): TGTGCCAGCAGTCCAGAACGCGGGGGGGCGAAGACCCAGTACTTC. Residues: CASSPERGGAKTQYF. The V gene is TRBV12-3 or TRBV12-4, the J gene TRBJ2-5; 9 bases are a match to TRBD2. This CDR3 has 15 amino acids. With V trimmed by 5 bases and J by 6 bases, 10 bases remained unmatched.

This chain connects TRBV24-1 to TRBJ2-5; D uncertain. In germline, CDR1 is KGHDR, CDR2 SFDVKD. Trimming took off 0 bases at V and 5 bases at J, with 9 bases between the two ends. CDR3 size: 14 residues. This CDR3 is CATSDLGPPETQYF. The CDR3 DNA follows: TGTGCCACCAGTGATTTGGGACCCCCGGAGACCCAGTACTTC.

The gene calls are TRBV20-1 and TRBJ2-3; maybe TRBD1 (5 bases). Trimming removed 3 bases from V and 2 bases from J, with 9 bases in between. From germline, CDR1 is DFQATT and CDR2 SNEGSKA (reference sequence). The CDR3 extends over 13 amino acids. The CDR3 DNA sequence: TGCAGTGCTAGGGCAGGGCCCACAGATACGCAGTATTTT. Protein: CSARAGPTDTQYF.

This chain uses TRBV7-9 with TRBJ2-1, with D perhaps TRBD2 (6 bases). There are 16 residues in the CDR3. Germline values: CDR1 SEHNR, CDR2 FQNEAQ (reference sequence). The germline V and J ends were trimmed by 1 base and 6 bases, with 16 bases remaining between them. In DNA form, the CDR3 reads TGTGCCAGCAGCTTAGGGAGGGAGCGACTAGTCAATGAGCAGTTCTTC. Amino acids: CASSLGRERLVNEQFF.